This section outlines one TCR beta chain sequence together with its context. Antigen: not known. This entry belongs to a study of cytomegalovirus exposure and HLA in healthy donors. Study outcomes and limitations: Sequences of the TCR beta chain were said to predict the HLA-A and HLA-B alleles of most subjects accurately. Equally common other TCR beta chains were less clonally expanded than HLA-associated ones, a later analysis found. Whilst most TCR sequences proved rare, a subset of public TCRs occurred across many donors. TCR beta chains numbering more than 150 were designated cytomegalovirus-associated.

Primers included in the PCR were 60 Vbeta and 13 Jbeta primers. The method was immunoSEQ multiplex PCR; TCRdb's version includes in-frame clones alone and lacks a portion of them. The sample shows 150,000 or so clones, 80% to 90% of them seen only once. The ends were cut back, 5 bases at V and 1 base at J, with 11 bases in the middle. Germline V gene lookup returns CDR1 SGHTA and CDR2 FQGNSA. The CDR3 totals 14 residues. The TCR was taken from a man aged 45-65 years in good health and CMV-seropositive. This sequence joins TRBV7-2 and TRBJ1-1; maybe TRBD1 (6 bases). Material: PBMCs. CDR3 nucleotide sequence: TGTGCCAGCAGCCTCGGGACATCGAACACTGAAGCTTTCTTT. Protein product: CASSLGTSNTEAFF.